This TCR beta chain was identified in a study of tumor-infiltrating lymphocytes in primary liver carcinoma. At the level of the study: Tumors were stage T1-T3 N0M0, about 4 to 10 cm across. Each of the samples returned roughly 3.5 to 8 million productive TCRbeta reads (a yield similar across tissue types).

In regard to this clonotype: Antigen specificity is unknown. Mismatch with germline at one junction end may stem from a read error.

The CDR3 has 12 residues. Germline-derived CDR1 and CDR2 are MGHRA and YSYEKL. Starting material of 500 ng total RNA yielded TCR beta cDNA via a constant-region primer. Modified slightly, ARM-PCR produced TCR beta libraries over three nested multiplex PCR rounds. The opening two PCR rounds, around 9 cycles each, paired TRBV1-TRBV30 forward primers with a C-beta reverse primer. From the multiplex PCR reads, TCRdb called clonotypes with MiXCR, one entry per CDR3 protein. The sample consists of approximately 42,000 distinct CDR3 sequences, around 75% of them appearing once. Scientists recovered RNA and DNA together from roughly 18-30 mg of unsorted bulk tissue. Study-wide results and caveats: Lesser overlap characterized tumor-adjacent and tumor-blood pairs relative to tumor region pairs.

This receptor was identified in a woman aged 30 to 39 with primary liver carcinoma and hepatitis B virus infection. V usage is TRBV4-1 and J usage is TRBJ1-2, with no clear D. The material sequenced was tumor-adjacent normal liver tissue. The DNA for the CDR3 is TGTGCCAGCAGCCAACCGGGTAATGGCTGCACCTTC. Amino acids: CASSQPGNGCTF.